This T cell receptor (beta chain) was identified during a study of blood T cell repertoires in COVID-19 (TCRdb year 2020). Study-wide context: Samples covering the acute and convalescent phases of COVID-19 were provided by collaborators in the United States, Italy and Spain. The material from the prospective study consisted of cDNA or gDNA derived from T cells, B-cell-depleted T cells, or PBMCs. Subjects who had been exposed to COVID-19, were actively infected with it, or had recovered from it provided the deeply sampled blood TCRbeta repertoires that made up the dataset. The repertoires were released in a freely available public database meant as a resource for research on the immune response to SARS-CoV-2. The samples were drawn from the first 160 participants of the ongoing ImmuneRACE study and from 1,254 subjects provided by 6 global collaborators. Nearly every sample came with metadata listing a de-identified subject ID, COVID-19 status, age in years and sex. Where available, HLA class I and class II types were taken from metadata supplied by the sample provider and were not determined by assay-based typing.

TCRbeta CDR3 regions were amplified from genomic DNA by means of the immunoSEQ Assay, a bias-controlled multiplex PCR. In the paper's pipeline: The number of nucleated cells in each sample was estimated from the amplification of reference gene primers within the assay. To quantify the absolute abundance of each unique TCRbeta CDR3 rearrangement, sequence reads were collapsed and filtered. For each sample, productive Simpson clonality was calculated as the square root of Simpson's diversity index across productive rearrangements. The clones in this table, taken by TCRdb from immuneACCESS, are in-frame only. Not every clone is retained; where verified, under half of the shortfall comes from an unresolved V gene, and the cause of the rest is unknown. Clonal size and the V and J genes are those of that table, whereas D and trimming came from the DNA. The sample yields more than 55,000 clones; 76% were counted once. About 6.4% of the sample rests with the top ten.

The collaborating institutions used their own protocols to collect whole blood in K2EDTA tubes. For TCRbeta analysis, collaborators shipped samples as frozen whole blood, isolated PBMCs, or DNA extracted from either of those sample types. This clone appeared once. Which antigen it targets is not known. No clone much larger than this one lies a single base away; base qualities are absent. From the cysteine up to the phenylalanine, the CDR3 has a length of 15 residues. Only CDR3 DNA remains: 45 bases, in frame from the first base. A distance of 8 bases separates the germline ends of V and J, which lose 2 bases and 1 base respectively. Based on the germline V gene, the CDR1 and CDR2 sequences are MGHDK and SYGVNS. Overall study results and their limits: How much clinical and demographic metadata was included differed by source and by participant, and the metadata was provided uncurated.

The specimen was peripheral blood. The clonotype comes from a woman aged 45 to 65 with active or convalescent COVID-19. This receptor chain uses TRBV25-1 and TRBJ2-2; TRBD1 is a possible D gene, resting on 6 matching bases. The CDR3 is CASSETGWNTGELFF. The DNA sequence is given as TGTGCCAGCAGTGAAACAGGGTGGAACACCGGGGAGCTGTTTTTT.